This TCR beta chain was identified in a study of glioma-infiltrating T cells after dendritic cell vaccination. Background on the study: Three intradermal dendritic cell vaccine injections were given every two weeks.

The CDR3 has 17 residues. CDR1 and CDR2 (germline): KGHSH, LQKENI. The V gene end was trimmed by 3 bases and the J gene end by 2 bases; junction bases not matched to a gene: 11. Assay: immunoSEQ multiplex PCR; the TCRdb copy retains only in-frame clones and omits some. The profile shows under 40,000 clones, around nine tenths of them singletons. All glioblastoma patients lacked an isocitrate dehydrogenase mutation. Blood PBMC samples: pre-vaccination, two weeks post third vaccination, and at tumor progression. The TCR was taken from a human donor with glioblastoma. The material was blood, obtained before dendritic cell vaccination. The chain combines TRBV18 with TRBJ1-2; 8 bases match TRBD1. This chain's CDR3 is CASSPAAGGRLNYGYTF. The DNA for the CDR3 is TGTGCCAGCTCACCCGCGGCAGGGGGCAGACTAAACTATGGCTACACCTTC.